This T cell receptor (beta chain) derives from a study of T cell responses to AZD1222 COVID-19 vaccine (dated by TCRdb to 2020 to 2023). About the investigation overall: AZD1222 recipients with second doses at about 4 weeks or about 12 weeks were pooled, because spike-specific TCR depth and breadth did not differ between schedules. TCR sequencing was performed for 230 to 250 trial participants, of whom some 200 were given two doses of AZD1222 and roughly 25 were given two doses of MenACWY control vaccine. Trial participants were enrolled into age subgroups of 18-55, 56-69 and 70-plus years, which contained 148, 28 and 57 TCR-sequenced participants, respectively. Paper-wide results and their limitations: Because no day 14 peak-response samples were available, the repertoires could be characterized only after the peak T cell response. Participants were mostly white British and included more females than males, and it was suggested by the authors that clonal diversity may have been underestimated. Nearly half of unique spike-specific TCRs reportedly recognized epitopes outside regions mutated in the B.1.351 and B.1.1.7 variants. The whole spike protein was spanned by vaccine-associated CD4 TCRs, and dominant responses were seen in regions 160-218 and 743-854. The 56-69-year group was small, and its depth increase did not reach significance, likely because of low power. Spike-specific TCR breadth and depth rose significantly after two AZD1222 doses compared with day 0 and with MenACWY recipients. Conclusions about previously exposed vaccinees are limited, since just five or six AZD1222 recipients were seropositive for SARS-CoV-2 at baseline.

What this sample's time point label stands for: baseline before first vaccination. Samples from vaccinated people were obtained from the UK trials COV001 and COV002, which included a single-blind randomized controlled phase 2/3 trial of AZD1222 (ChAdOx1 nCoV-19) in healthy adults. Trial participant PBMC samples were collected at day 0 and day 28 after the second dose for TCRbeta chain sequencing. The germline V gene provides CDR1 SGHVS and CDR2 FQNEAQ. From its cysteine to its phenylalanine, the CDR3 spans 14 amino acids. Kept here is only the CDR3 DNA, which spans 42 bases and is read in frame from base 1. Germline trimming amounts to 4 bases on V and 2 bases on J, with 5 as the count of junction bases outside the gene matches. In regard to this clone: The specificity of this receptor is unknown. Base qualities are missing; no much larger clone stands one base away.

The CDR3 regions of human TCRbeta chains were subjected to immunosequencing. The authors' analysis ran thus. TCRs in the repertoires were matched against a reference library of SARS-CoV-2-specific TCRs that had been generated with the MIRA antigen-specificity platform. Breadth was defined as the fraction of unique TCRs that were SARS-CoV-2-associated. Depth was defined as the fraction of total T cells that were SARS-CoV-2-associated. Each spike-specific TCR was assigned to its reactive spike region and to a CD4 or CD8 class using the MIRA data. Log10-transformed breadth and depth values were compared by one-way ANOVA with Sidak's multiple comparisons tests. What TCRdb holds here is the immuneACCESS table cut down to in-frame rearrangements. Part of the clones is not present; checked against another copy, under half of the missing clones reflect an unresolved V gene, and the others are unexplained. V and J calls and clone size are copied from that table; D and trimming were computed from the DNA. This sample lists under 150,000 clones; roughly 90% were detected once. The top ten clones comprise roughly 3% of the sample.

The chain links TRBV7-8 with TRBJ2-7; 7 bases in the middle match TRBD1. This sequence originates from an adult in good health. This specimen was peripheral blood, taken on day 0 of AZD1222 vaccination. This receptor carries the CDR3 CASSSNRGPYEQYF. The DNA sequence is given as TGTGCCAGCAGCTCGAACAGGGGCCCCTACGAGCAGTACTTC.